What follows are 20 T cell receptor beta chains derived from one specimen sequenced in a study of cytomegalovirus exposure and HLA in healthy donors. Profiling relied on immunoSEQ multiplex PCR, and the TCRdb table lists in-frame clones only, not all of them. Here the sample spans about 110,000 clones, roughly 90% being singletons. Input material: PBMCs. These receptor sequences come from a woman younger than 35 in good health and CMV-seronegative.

CDR3 DNA sequence: TGCGCCAGCAGCTTCGGTCACGGACTCAGCGGGAAAGGAGAGACCCAGTACTTC. It is translated as CASSFGHGLSGKGETQYF. This chain uses TRBV5-1 with TRBJ2-5; the match to TRBD2 covers 7 bases. J was trimmed by 4 bases and V by 2 bases; bases with no gene match: 17. Looked up from germline, CDR1 is SGHRS and CDR2 is YFSETQ. The CDR3 is 18 residues long.

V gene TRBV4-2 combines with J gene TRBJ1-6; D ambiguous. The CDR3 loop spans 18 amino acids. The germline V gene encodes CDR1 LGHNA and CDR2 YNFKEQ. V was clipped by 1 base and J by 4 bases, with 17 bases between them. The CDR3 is CASSQGDVRAGYNSPLHF. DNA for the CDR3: TGTGCCAGCAGCCAAGGTGACGTGCGGGCAGGTTATAATTCACCCCTCCACTTT.

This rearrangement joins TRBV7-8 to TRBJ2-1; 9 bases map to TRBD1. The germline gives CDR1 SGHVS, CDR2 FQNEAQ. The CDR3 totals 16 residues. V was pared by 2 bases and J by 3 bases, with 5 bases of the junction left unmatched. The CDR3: CASSLSSGQGYNEQFF. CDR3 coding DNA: TGTGCCAGCAGCTTATCTTCGGGACAGGGCTACAATGAGCAGTTCTTC.

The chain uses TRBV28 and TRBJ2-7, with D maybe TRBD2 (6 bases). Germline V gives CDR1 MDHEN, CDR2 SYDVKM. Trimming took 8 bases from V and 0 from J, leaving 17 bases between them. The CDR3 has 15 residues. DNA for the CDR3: TGTGCCAGCTACCGTCCGGCGGGGAACTCCTACGAGCAGTACTTC. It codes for CASYRPAGNSYEQYF.

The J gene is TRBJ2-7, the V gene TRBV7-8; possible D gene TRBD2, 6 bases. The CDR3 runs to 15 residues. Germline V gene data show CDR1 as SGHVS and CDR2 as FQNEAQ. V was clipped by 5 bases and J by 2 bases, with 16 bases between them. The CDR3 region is CASSIKRVRPYEQYF. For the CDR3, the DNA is TGTGCCAGCAGCATCAAGCGGGTCCGGCCCTACGAGCAGTACTTC.

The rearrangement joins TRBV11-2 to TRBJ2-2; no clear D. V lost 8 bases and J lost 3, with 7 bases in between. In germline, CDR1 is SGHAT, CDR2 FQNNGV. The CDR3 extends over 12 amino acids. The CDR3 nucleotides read TGTGCCAGCCACTTGCACACCGGGGAGCTGTTTTTT. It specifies CASHLHTGELFF.

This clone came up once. DNA for the CDR3: TGTGCCAGCACGACGATAGGGGGAGAGACTGAAGCTTTCTTT. It specifies CASTTIGGETEAFF. J is TRBJ1-1 and V is TRBV18; tentatively, D is TRBD1 (6 bases). The CDR3 sequence is 14 residues long. The germline V gene has CDR1 KGHSH and CDR2 LQKENI. Trimming took off 8 bases at V and 5 bases at J, with 18 bases between the two ends.

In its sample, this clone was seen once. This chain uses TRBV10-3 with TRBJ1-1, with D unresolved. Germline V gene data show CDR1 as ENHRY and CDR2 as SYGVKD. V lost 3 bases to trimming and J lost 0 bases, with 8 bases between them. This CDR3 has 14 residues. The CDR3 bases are TGTGCCATCAGTGACGTCGCGATGAACACTGAAGCTTTCTTT. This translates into CAISDVAMNTEAFF.

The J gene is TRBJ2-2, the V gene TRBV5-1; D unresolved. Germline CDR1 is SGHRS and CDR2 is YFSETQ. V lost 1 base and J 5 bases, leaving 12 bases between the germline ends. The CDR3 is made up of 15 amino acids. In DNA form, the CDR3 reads TGCGCCAGCAGCTTGACGTCGTCCGGGACCGGGGAGCTGTTTTTT. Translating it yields CASSLTSSGTGELFF. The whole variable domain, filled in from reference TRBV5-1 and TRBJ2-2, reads KAGVTQTPRYLIKTRGQQVTLSCSPISGHRSVSWYQQTPGQGLQFLFEYFSETQRNKGNFPGRFSGRQFSNSRSEMNVSTLELGDSALYLCASSLTSSGTGELFFGEGSRLTVL.

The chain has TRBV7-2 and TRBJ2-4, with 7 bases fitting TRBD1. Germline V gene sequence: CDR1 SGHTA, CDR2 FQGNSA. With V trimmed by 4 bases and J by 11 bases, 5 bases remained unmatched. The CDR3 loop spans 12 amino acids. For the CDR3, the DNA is TGTGCCAGCAGCTCCCCGGGACAGCTTCAGTACTTC. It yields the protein CASSSPGQLQYF.

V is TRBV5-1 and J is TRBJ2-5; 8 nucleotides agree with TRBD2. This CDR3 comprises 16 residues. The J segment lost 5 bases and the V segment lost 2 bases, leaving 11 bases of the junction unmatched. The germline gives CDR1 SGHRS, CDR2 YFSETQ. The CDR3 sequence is CASSFVSGGAVETQYF. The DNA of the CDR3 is TGCGCCAGCAGCTTCGTCTCCGGGGGGGCGGTGGAGACCCAGTACTTC.

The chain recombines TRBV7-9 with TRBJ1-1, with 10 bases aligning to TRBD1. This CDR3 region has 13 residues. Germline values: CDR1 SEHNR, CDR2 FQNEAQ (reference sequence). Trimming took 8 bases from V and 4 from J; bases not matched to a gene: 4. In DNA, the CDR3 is TGTGCCAGCGGACAGGGGGTCGGCACTGAAGCTTTCTTT. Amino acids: CASGQGVGTEAFF.

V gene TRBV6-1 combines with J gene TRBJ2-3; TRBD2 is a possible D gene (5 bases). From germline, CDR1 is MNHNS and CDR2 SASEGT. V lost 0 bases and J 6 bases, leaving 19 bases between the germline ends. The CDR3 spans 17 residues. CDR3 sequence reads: CASSEAPTVLTRDTQYF. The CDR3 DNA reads TGTGCCAGCAGTGAAGCGCCCACCGTACTAACTAGGGATACGCAGTATTTT.

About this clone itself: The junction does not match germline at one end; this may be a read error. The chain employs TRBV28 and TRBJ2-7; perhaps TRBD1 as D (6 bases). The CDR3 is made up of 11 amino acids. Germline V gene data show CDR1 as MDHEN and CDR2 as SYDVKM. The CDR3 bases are TGTGCCAGCAGTTTCACAAGGGACACGCACTTC. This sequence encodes CASSFTRDTHF.

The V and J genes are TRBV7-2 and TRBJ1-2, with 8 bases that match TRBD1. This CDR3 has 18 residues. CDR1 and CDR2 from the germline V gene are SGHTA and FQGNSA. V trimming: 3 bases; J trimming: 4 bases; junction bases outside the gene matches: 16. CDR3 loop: CASSFGGQGSPWSYGYTF. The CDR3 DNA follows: TGTGCCAGCAGCTTCGGAGGACAGGGTTCCCCTTGGAGCTATGGCTACACCTTC.

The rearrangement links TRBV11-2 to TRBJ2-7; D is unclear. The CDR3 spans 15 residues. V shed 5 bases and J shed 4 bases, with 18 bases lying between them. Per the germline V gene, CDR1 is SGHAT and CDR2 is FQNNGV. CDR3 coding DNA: TGTGCCAGCAGCCCGCCCTCGACAATTACTTACGAGCAGTACTTC. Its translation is CASSPPSTITYEQYF. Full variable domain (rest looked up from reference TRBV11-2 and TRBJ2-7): EAGVAQSPRYKIIEKRQSVAFWCNPISGHATLYWYQQILGQGPKLLIQFQNNGVVDDSQLPKDRFSAERLKGVDSTLKIQPAKLEDSAVYLCASSPPSTITYEQYFGPGTRLTVT.

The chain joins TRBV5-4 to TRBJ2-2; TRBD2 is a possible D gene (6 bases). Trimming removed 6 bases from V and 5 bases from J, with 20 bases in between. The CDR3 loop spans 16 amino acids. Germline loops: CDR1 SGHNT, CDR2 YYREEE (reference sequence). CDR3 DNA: TGTGCCAGCACCAATGGTCCCTCTCGGGGGACCGGGGAGCTGTTTTTT. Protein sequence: CASTNGPSRGTGELFF.

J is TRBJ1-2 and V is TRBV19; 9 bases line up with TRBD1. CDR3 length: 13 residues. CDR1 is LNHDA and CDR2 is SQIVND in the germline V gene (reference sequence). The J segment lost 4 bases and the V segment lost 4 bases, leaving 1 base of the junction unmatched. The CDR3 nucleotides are TGTGCCAGTAGTAGGGGACAGGGCTATGGCTACACCTTC. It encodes CASSRGQGYGYTF.

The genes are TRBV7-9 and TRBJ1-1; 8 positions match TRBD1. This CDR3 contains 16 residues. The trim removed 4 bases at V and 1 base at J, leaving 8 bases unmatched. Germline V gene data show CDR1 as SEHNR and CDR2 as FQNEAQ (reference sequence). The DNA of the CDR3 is TGTGCCAGCAGCTCTTGGACAGGGCGAGAGAACACTGAAGCTTTCTTT. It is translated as CASSSWTGRENTEAFF.

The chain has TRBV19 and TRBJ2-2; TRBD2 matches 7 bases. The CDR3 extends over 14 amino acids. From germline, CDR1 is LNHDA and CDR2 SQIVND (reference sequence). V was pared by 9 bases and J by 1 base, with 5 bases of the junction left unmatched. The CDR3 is CASPLAENTGELFF. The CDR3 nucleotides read TGTGCCAGCCCTCTAGCGGAGAACACCGGGGAGCTGTTTTTT.